The T cell receptor (beta chain) described here comes from a study of T cell changes during pregnancy in multiple sclerosis. Data came from immunoSEQ multiplex PCR; TCRdb stores just in-frame clones and leaves some out. This table has 30,000 to 50,000 clones, roughly nine tenths appearing once. CDR3 length: 13 residues. Unmatched junction bases numbered 5, after V lost 6 bases and J lost 5 bases. Germline assignment: CDR1 LNHDA and CDR2 SQIVND (reference sequence). The sample here was CD4+ T cells from peripheral blood mononuclear cells, taken in the third trimester of pregnancy. The clonotype originates from a female donor in good health, enrolled as a control in a pregnancy study. This chain connects TRBV19 to TRBJ1-2; 8 nucleotides match TRBD1. In DNA form, the CDR3 reads TGTGCCAGTAGGTCGGACAGGGAATATGGCTACACCTTC. This translates into CASRSDREYGYTF.